This TCR beta chain was profiled in a study of cytomegalovirus exposure and HLA in healthy donors. Primers for the PCR totalled 60 Vbeta and 13 Jbeta. Here immunoSEQ multiplex PCR was the method, and the copy in TCRdb shows in-frame clones only, minus some. The sample lists about 68,000 clones, roughly four fifths occurring once. Germline V gene sequence: CDR1 SQVTM, CDR2 ANQGSEA. This CDR3 contains 12 residues. The chain combines TRBV29-1 with TRBJ2-5; D unresolved. The closer fit of TRBJ2-7 to the DNA end suggests the J call may be wrong. The material sequenced was PBMCs. The sequence was collected from a human donor in good health. Here the CDR3 DNA reads TGCAGCGTTGAATTCGCCGACTACGAGCAGTACTTC. It translates to CSVEFADYEQYF.